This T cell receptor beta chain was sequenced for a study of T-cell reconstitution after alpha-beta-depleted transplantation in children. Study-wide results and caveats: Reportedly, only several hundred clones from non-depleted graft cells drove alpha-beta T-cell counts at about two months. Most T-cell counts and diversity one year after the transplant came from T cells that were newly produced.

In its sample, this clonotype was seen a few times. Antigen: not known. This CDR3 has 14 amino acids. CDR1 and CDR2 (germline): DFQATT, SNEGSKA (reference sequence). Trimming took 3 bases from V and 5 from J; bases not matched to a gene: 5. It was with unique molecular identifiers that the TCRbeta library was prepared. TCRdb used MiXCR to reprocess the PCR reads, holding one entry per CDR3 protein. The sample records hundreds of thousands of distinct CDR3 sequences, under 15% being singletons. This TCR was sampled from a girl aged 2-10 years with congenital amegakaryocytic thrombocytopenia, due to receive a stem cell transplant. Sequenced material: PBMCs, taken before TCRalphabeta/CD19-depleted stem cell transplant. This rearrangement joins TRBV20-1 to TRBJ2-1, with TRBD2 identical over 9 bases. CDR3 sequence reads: CSARRGGGNNEQFF. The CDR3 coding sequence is TGCAGTGCTAGGCGGGGGGGTGGGAACAATGAGCAGTTCTTC.